A single sample is the source of the 21 T cell receptor beta chains below, sequenced in a study of blood T cell repertoires in COVID-19. Some clones are missing from TCRdb's copy, which holds only in-frame ones; the method was immunoSEQ multiplex PCR. The sample yields a few hundred thousand clones, roughly 84% seen once. The sequenced material came from PBMCs or T cells enriched from blood (not recorded which). These receptors all come from a woman aged 45-65 years who had been exposed to COVID-19.

This clone appeared once. V gene TRBV30 combines with J gene TRBJ1-1, with D tentatively TRBD1 (5 bases). The germline CDR1 and CDR2 sequences are GTSNPN and SVGIG (reference sequence). Trimming stripped 5 bases from V and 4 bases from J, with 14 bases between. This CDR3 has 13 residues. The CDR3 sequence: CAWGLRVGTEAFF. The CDR3 DNA is TGTGCCTGGGGGCTCAGGGTAGGCACTGAAGCTTTCTTT.

The chain uses TRBV5-6 and TRBJ1-2; no definite D call. This CDR3 has 13 amino acids. V shed 4 bases and J shed 7 bases, with 14 bases lying between them. Germline-derived CDR1 and CDR2 are SGHDT and YYEEEE. The CDR3: CASSPGLKIGYTF. CDR3 nucleotides: TGTGCCAGCAGCCCTGGACTGAAGATTGGCTACACCTTC.

The V and J genes are TRBV12-3 or TRBV12-4 and TRBJ1-1; D is undetermined. Trimming left V 0 bases short and J 6 bases short, with 8 bases between. The CDR3 has 13 amino acids. CDR3 region: CASSLASVAEAFF. The CDR3 nucleotides are TGTGCCAGCAGTTTAGCGTCGGTCGCTGAAGCTTTCTTT.

This clone was recorded once. The gene calls are TRBV20-1 and TRBJ2-7; maybe TRBD2 (6 bases). V gave up 3 bases and J gave up 6 bases, with 9 bases separating them. The V gene's germline CDR1 is DFQATT and CDR2 SNEGSKA (reference sequence). There are 11 residues in the CDR3. As DNA, the CDR3 is TGCAGTGCTAGGGGAGGCGGCGAGCAGTACTTC. Amino acid sequence: CSARGGGEQYF.

DNA for the CDR3: TGTGCCAGCAGCTCAGGGGGCGGGTACGAGCAGTACTTC. Protein product: CASSSGGGYEQYF. This chain connects TRBV5-5 to TRBJ2-7, with 8 bases fitting TRBD1. V shed 3 bases, J shed 4 bases, and the junction held 3 bases outside the gene matches. This CDR3 comprises 13 residues. Germline assignment: CDR1 SGHKS and CDR2 YYEKEE (reference sequence).

In this sample, this clone turned up once. The V gene is TRBV18, the J gene TRBJ1-1; D remains unclear. The CDR3 spans 12 residues. Trimming took 3 bases from V and 8 from J, leaving 10 bases between them. Looked up from germline, CDR1 is KGHSH and CDR2 is LQKENI. This CDR3 is CASSPLEGEAFF. The CDR3 nucleotides read TGTGCCAGCTCACCCCTAGAGGGCGAAGCTTTCTTT.

The rearrangement joins TRBV29-1 to TRBJ2-7, with TRBD1 matching over 9 bases. The CDR3 covers 13 residues. The ends lost 6 bases at V and 1 base at J; junction bases unmatched: 4. Germline CDR1 SQVTM, CDR2 ANQGSEA. DNA of the CDR3: TGCAGCGTGCGGACAGGGGCATCCTACGAGCAGTACTTC. Protein sequence: CSVRTGASYEQYF.

V usage is TRBV18 and J usage is TRBJ2-3, with D perhaps TRBD1 (6 bases). CDR1 is KGHSH, CDR2 LQKENI, per germline. The CDR3 loop spans 15 amino acids. The ends were cut back, 5 bases at V and 3 bases at J, with 15 bases in the middle. For the CDR3, the DNA is TGTGCCAGCTCAAGTAACCAGGGGTGGACAGATACGCAGTATTTT. It translates to CASSSNQGWTDTQYF.

The chain links TRBV5-1 to TRBJ2-7; 7 nucleotides align to TRBD1. V gave up 9 bases and J gave up 3 bases; unmatched junction bases: 9. This CDR3 has 13 residues. Germline V lookup: CDR1 SGHRS, CDR2 YFSETQ. This CDR3 reads CATARDSDYEQYF. The CDR3 region has the DNA TGCGCCACCGCTAGGGACAGCGACTACGAGCAGTACTTC.

V gene TRBV5-6 combines with J gene TRBJ1-6, with D perhaps TRBD1 (5 bases). The CDR3 sequence is 15 residues long. V was clipped by 1 base and J by 9 bases, with 14 bases between them. The germline V gene encodes CDR1 SGHDT and CDR2 YYEEEE. This CDR3 reads CASSLNHVRGSPLHF. CDR3 DNA sequence: TGTGCCAGCAGCTTGAATCATGTTAGGGGTTCACCCCTCCACTTT. The full variable domain, completed using reference TRBV5-6 and TRBJ1-6, is DAGVTQSPTHLIKTRGQQVTLRCSPKSGHDTVSWYQQALGQGPQFIFQYYEEEERQRGNFPDRFSGHQFPNYSSELNVNALLLGDSALYLCASSLNHVRGSPLHFGNGTRLTVT.

The rearrangement joins TRBV18 to TRBJ2-3, with D maybe TRBD2 (6 bases). V lost 4 bases and J 2 bases, leaving 13 bases between the germline ends. The CDR3 contains 15 residues. Germline V gives CDR1 KGHSH, CDR2 LQKENI. CDR3 DNA: TGTGCCAGCTCACTGGACGCGGGGTCCACAGATACGCAGTATTTT. Amino acid sequence: CASSLDAGSTDTQYF.

The chain uses TRBV7-9 and TRBJ1-5; 9 bases line up with TRBD1. Germline CDR1 SEHNR, CDR2 FQNEAQ (reference sequence). The length of the CDR3 is 16 residues. The V gene end was trimmed by 4 bases and the J gene end by 3 bases; junction bases not matched to a gene: 7. CDR3 sequence reads: CASSSDRGQINQPQHF. The CDR3 nucleotides are TGTGCCAGCAGCTCGGACAGGGGCCAAATCAATCAGCCCCAGCATTTT. The variable domain in full, completed from reference TRBV7-9 and TRBJ1-5, reads DTGVSQNPRHKITKRGQNVTFRCDPISEHNRLYWYRQTLGQGPEFLTYFQNEAQLEKSRLLSDRFSAERPKGSFSTLEIQRTEQGDSAMYLCASSSDRGQINQPQHFGDGTRLSIL.

V and J are TRBV6-5 and TRBJ2-1, with D possibly TRBD2 on 6 matching bases. CDR3 size: 15 residues. The V gene lost 0 bases and the J gene lost 6 bases, with 12 bases spanning the gap. Germline-derived CDR1 and CDR2 are MNHEY and SVGAGI. DNA for the CDR3: TGTGCCAGCAGTTACTCCCGGCGGGGCCCCAATGAGCAGTTCTTC. Amino acids: CASSYSRRGPNEQFF.

This clone was seen a few times. V is TRBV19 and J is TRBJ1-1; the D gene is possibly TRBD1 (5 bases). The CDR3 has 11 residues. CDR1 is LNHDA and CDR2 is SQIVND in the germline V gene (reference sequence). Trimming removed 7 bases from V and 3 bases from J, with 6 bases in between. The CDR3 DNA reads as TGTGCCAGTACCAGGGACACTGAAGCTTTCTTT. It encodes CASTRDTEAFF.

The chain recombines TRBV25-1 with TRBJ2-3, with 9 positions matching TRBD2. In germline, CDR1 is MGHDK, CDR2 SYGVNS. Trimming removed 5 bases from V and 0 bases from J; junction bases left unmatched: 3. The CDR3 is 15 residues long. DNA of the CDR3: TGTGCCAGCAGTCAGACTAGCGGTAGCACAGATACGCAGTATTTT. This gives the protein CASSQTSGSTDTQYF.

The rearrangement uses TRBV5-6 and TRBJ2-7, with 13 bases fitting TRBD2. V dropped 4 bases and J dropped 2; count of bases not matched to a gene: 0. The CDR3 has 14 amino acids. Germline CDR1 reads SGHDT; CDR2 reads YYEEEE. The CDR3 DNA reads as TGTGCCAGCAGCGGACTAGCGGGGGCCTACGAGCAGTACTTC. As protein: CASSGLAGAYEQYF.

The V and J genes are TRBV9 and TRBJ1-2, with D possibly TRBD1 on 6 matching bases. Germline V gene lookup returns CDR1 SGDLS and CDR2 YYNGEE. V dropped 0 bases and J dropped 8 bases, with 14 bases sitting between them. This CDR3 is 14 amino acids long. CDR3: CASSVVPQGSGYTF. The CDR3 DNA is TGTGCCAGCAGCGTAGTTCCGCAGGGGTCCGGCTACACCTTC.

The J gene is TRBJ2-2, the V gene TRBV2; possible D gene TRBD1, 6 bases. Deletions cut 5 bases from V and 0 bases from J, with 10 bases between. Germline CDR1 is SNHLY and CDR2 is FYNNEI. The CDR3 is 15 residues long. The CDR3 DNA is TGTGCCAGCAGTACAGGGAAAACGAACACCGGGGAGCTGTTTTTT. Translated: CASSTGKTNTGELFF.

The chain carries TRBV5-1 and TRBJ1-6; TRBD1 is a possible D gene (5 bases). The germline gives CDR1 SGHRS, CDR2 YFSETQ. Trimming stripped 7 bases from V and 7 bases from J, with 18 bases between. The CDR3 runs to 15 residues. The CDR3 bases are TGCGCCAGCTCGGAACAGGATCCTCGAAATTCACCCCTCCACTTT. Protein: CASSEQDPRNSPLHF.

The V gene is TRBV30, the J gene TRBJ1-1; TRBD1 aligns across 9 bases. Looked up from germline, CDR1 is GTSNPN and CDR2 is SVGIG (reference sequence). The CDR3 is 13 amino acids. The V gene end was trimmed by 3 bases and the J gene end by 3 bases; junction bases not matched to a gene: 2. The CDR3 region is CAWSRDRDTEAFF. As DNA, the CDR3 is TGTGCCTGGAGCCGGGACAGGGACACTGAAGCTTTCTTT.

The chain couples TRBV7-8 to TRBJ2-3, with TRBD2 matching 7 bases. This CDR3 has 16 residues. Germline V gives CDR1 SGHVS, CDR2 FQNEAQ. The junction had 12 bases not matched to a gene; V was cut back by 5 bases and J by 4 bases. CDR3 bases: TGTGCCAGCAGCACGATACTAGCGATGGGGGCAGATACGCAGTATTTT. Its protein product is CASSTILAMGADTQYF.